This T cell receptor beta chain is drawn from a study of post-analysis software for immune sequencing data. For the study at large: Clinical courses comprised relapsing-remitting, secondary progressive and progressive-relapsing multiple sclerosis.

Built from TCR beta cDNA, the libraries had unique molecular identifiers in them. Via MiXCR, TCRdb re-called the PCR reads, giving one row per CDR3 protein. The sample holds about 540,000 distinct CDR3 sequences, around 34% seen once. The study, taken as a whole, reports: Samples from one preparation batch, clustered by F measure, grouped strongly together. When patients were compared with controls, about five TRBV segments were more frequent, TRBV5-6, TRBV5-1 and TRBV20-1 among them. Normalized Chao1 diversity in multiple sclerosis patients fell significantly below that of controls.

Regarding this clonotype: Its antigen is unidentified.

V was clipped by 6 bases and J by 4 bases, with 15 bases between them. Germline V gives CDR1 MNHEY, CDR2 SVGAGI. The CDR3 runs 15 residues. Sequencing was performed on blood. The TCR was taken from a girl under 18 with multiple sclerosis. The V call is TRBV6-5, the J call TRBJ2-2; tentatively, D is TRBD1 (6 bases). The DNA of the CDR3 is TGTGCCAGCAGCCTAGCAGGCAGGGGCACCGGGGAGCTGTTTTTT. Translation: CASSLAGRGTGELFF.